This T cell receptor beta chain was recovered during a study of blood T cell repertoires in COVID-19. Study overall: The United States, Italy and Spain supplied acute and convalescent COVID-19 samples.

Clones were read by immunoSEQ multiplex PCR, and TCRdb kept only the in-frame ones, dropping some. The table has 60,000 or so clones, 75% to 85% seen once. Unmatched junction bases numbered 2, after V lost 0 bases and J lost 0 bases. The CDR3 spans 16 residues. Germline CDR1 reads LNHNV; CDR2 reads YYDKDF (reference sequence). The rearrangement links TRBV15 to TRBJ2-3; 8 positions match TRBD2. The receptor was isolated from a human donor in a cohort sampled during active COVID-19. Sequencing was carried out using peripheral blood. Here the CDR3 DNA reads TGTGCCACCAGCAGAGACGGCGGGGGGAGCACAGATACGCAGTATTTT. It yields the protein CATSRDGGGSTDTQYF.